The rows below give T cell receptor beta chains drawn from one sample of a study of T cells in Graves' hyperthyroidism and ophthalmopathy. One entry per CDR3 protein results from TCRdb running MiXCR on the multiplex PCR reads. Among approximately 480,000 distinct CDR3 sequences listed, under 25% were seen once. Source material: blood. These receptor sequences come from a man between 18 and 35 years old with Graves' hyperthyroidism. CDR3s include the opening cysteine and the closing phenylalanine or tryptophan. D genes are given only for firm matches. Clone size is not always given. Where it is, it says once, few, many or a class for expanded clones.

clone_size	j_call	d_call	v_call	cdr3_nt	cdr3_aa
many	TRBJ2-2	NA	TRBV25-1	TGTGCCAGCACCTCAAGGGAGGGGGTCTCCGGGGAGCTGTTTTTT	CASTSREGVSGELFF
many	TRBJ2-2	TRBD1	TRBV15	TGTGCCACCAGCCCCCGACAGGGAACGAACACCGGGGAGCTGTTTTTT	CATSPRQGTNTGELFF
many	TRBJ1-2	NA	TRBV12-3/TRBV12-4	TGTGCCAGCAGCCGGGACACCGGACCCTATGGCTACACCTTC	CASSRDTGPYGYTF
NA	TRBJ2-2	NA	TRBV12-3/TRBV12-4	TGTGCCAGCAGTTTAGTATTTGGGGAATTGAGCGGGGAGCTGTTTTTT	CASSLVFGELSGELFF
many	TRBJ1-1	NA	TRBV6-5	TGTGCCAGCAGTTCCTACACGAACACTGAAGCTTTCTTT	CASSSYTNTEAFF
few	TRBJ1-3	NA	TRBV6-5	TGTGCCAGCAGTTACGGGACTAACTCTGGAAACACCATATATTTT	CASSYGTNSGNTIYF
many	TRBJ2-6	NA	TRBV12-3/TRBV12-4	TGTGCCAGCAGTAGCGAGGGTTGGCCAAAGGCTGGGGCCAACGTCCTGACTTTC	CASSSEGWPKAGANVLTF
many	TRBJ2-6	TRBD1	TRBV11-2	TGTGCCAGCAGCCCGGGAGAGGGACAGGTGGATTCCGGGGCCAACGTCCTGACTTTC	CASSPGEGQVDSGANVLTF
NA	TRBJ1-2	NA	TRBV5-1	TGCGCCAGCAGCTTGGATCAGGGAGGGTACTATGGCTACACCTTC	CASSLDQGGYYGYTF
NA	TRBJ1-5	NA	TRBV11-3	TGTGCCAGCAGCTTAGGTGACGAGGGCCGGCAGCCCCAGCATTTT	CASSLGDEGRQPQHF
many	TRBJ1-5	TRBD1	TRBV27	TGTGCCAGCAGTTTAGGGACAGGGACTCAGCCCCAGCATTTT	CASSLGTGTQPQHF